These 20 T cell receptor beta chains originate from one sample sequenced in a study of cytomegalovirus exposure and HLA in healthy donors. Sequencing was performed with immunoSEQ multiplex PCR; in TCRdb, only in-frame clones are kept and a portion is missing. The table has 250,000 to 300,000 clones, around 90% seen once. The sequencing sample was made of PBMCs. Receptors originate from a woman under 30 in good health and CMV-seronegative.

The CDR3 spells CASSLAGVAGGLLNEQFF. The CDR3 DNA follows: TGTGCCAGCAGCTTAGCCGGAGTAGCGGGGGGGCTGCTCAATGAGCAGTTCTTC. This chain joins TRBV7-6 and TRBJ2-1, with 11 bases that match TRBD2. The CDR3 has 18 amino acids. Germline V gene sequence: CDR1 SGHVS, CDR2 FNYEAQ. Trimming cost V 0 bases and J 6 bases; bases outside gene matches: 10.

This rearrangement joins TRBV5-6 to TRBJ1-1; no firm D call. Trimming took off 3 bases at V and 0 bases at J, with 9 bases between the two ends. Germline V gene data show CDR1 as SGHDT and CDR2 as YYEEEE. The CDR3 is 14 residues long. The CDR3 spells CASSYEALNTEAFF. CDR3 nucleotides: TGTGCCAGCAGCTACGAGGCCTTGAACACTGAAGCTTTCTTT. The variable domain in full, completed from reference TRBV5-6 and TRBJ1-1, reads DAGVTQSPTHLIKTRGQQVTLRCSPKSGHDTVSWYQQALGQGPQFIFQYYEEEERQRGNFPDRFSGHQFPNYSSELNVNALLLGDSALYLCASSYEALNTEAFFGQGTRLTVV.

The chain is built from TRBV29-1 and TRBJ1-1, with 8 bases matching TRBD1. V lost 8 bases to trimming and J lost 3 bases; unmatched junction nucleotides: 8. CDR3 length equals 13 residues. Germline assignment: CDR1 SQVTM and CDR2 ANQGSEA. The CDR3, as DNA: TGCAGCTCTCGAACAGGGGGATACACTGAAGCTTTCTTT. Its protein product is CSSRTGGYTEAFF.

J is TRBJ2-5 and V is TRBV19, with 7 bases aligning to TRBD1. After removal of 5 bases from V and 2 bases from J, the junction contained 5 bases not matched to a gene. Germline CDR1 and CDR2: LNHDA and SQIVND (reference sequence). The CDR3 loop spans 14 amino acids. CDR3 DNA sequence: TGTGCCAGTAGTGGCCCGGGACAGCAAGAGACCCAGTACTTC. Translating it yields CASSGPGQQETQYF.

The chain links TRBV4-1 to TRBJ1-5; a weak D match, TRBD1 (5 bases). The CDR3 loop spans 17 amino acids. V lost 2 bases and J lost 0, with 14 bases in between. Germline lookup yields CDR1 MGHRA and CDR2 YSYEKL. The CDR3 DNA follows: TGCGCCAGCAGCCAATTTCTCAGGGTGGATAGCAATCAGCCCCAGCATTTT. Residues: CASSQFLRVDSNQPQHF.

This chain links TRBV6-1 with TRBJ2-1; 9 bases align to TRBD1. The length of the CDR3 is 14 residues. Germline V gene data show CDR1 as MNHNS and CDR2 as SASEGT. Trimming cost V 8 bases and J 8 bases; bases outside gene matches: 10. The CDR3 region is CASLPGQGIDEQFF. As DNA, the CDR3 is TGTGCCAGCCTCCCGGGACAGGGTATCGATGAGCAGTTCTTC.

This chain's CDR3 is CASHSSEGGNSPLHF. The CDR3 DNA reads as TGTGCCTCCCACAGCTCGGAGGGGGGGAATTCACCCCTCCACTTT. The chain employs TRBV5-4 and TRBJ1-6, with D possibly TRBD1 on 6 matching bases. The CDR3 is made up of 15 amino acids. Per the germline V gene, CDR1 is SGHNT and CDR2 is YYREEE (reference sequence). Deletions cut 10 bases from V and 7 bases from J, with 21 bases between.

The chain combines TRBV10-1 with TRBJ2-1, with a tentative D call TRBD1 (6 bases). Germline-derived CDR1 and CDR2 are WNHNN and SYGVQD (reference sequence). The CDR3 sequence is 17 residues long. V was trimmed by 6 bases and J by 0 bases, leaving 18 bases between them. The CDR3 DNA is TGCGCCAGCAGCCCCACAGACAGGACGAGCTCCTACAATGAGCAGTTCTTC. Translating gives CASSPTDRTSSYNEQFF.

The rearrangement uses TRBV13 and TRBJ2-5; D remains unclear. The V and J ends lost 4 bases and 5 bases respectively, with 8 bases between them. The germline gives CDR1 PRHDT, CDR2 FYEKMQ (reference sequence). There are 12 residues in the CDR3. CDR3: CASSSPYETQYF. DNA of the CDR3: TGTGCCAGCAGCTCCCCCTACGAGACCCAGTACTTC.

In its sample, this clone was seen a few times. The chain employs TRBV4-1 and TRBJ2-7; possible D gene TRBD2, 6 bases. CDR3 length: 16 amino acids. Trimming left V 0 bases short and J 3 bases short, with 15 bases between. The germline V gene encodes CDR1 MGHRA and CDR2 YSYEKL. CDR3 amino acids: CASSQDPTRVGYEQYV. DNA for the CDR3: TGCGCCAGCAGCCAAGATCCGACTAGGGTTGGCTACGAGCAGTACGTC.

V is TRBV5-5 and J is TRBJ1-2; no clear D. Germline assignment: CDR1 SGHKS and CDR2 YYEKEE (reference sequence). This CDR3 has 15 residues. The V end was cut by 4 bases, the J end by 4 bases, with 17 bases between. DNA for the CDR3: TGTGCCAGCAGCGTAGGAGATGCCCTACTCTATGGCTACACCTTC. Protein: CASSVGDALLYGYTF.

The V and J genes are TRBV28 and TRBJ1-5, with TRBD1 matching over 10 bases. The length of the CDR3 is 14 residues. The V gene's germline CDR1 is MDHEN and CDR2 SYDVKM. V gave up 5 bases and J gave up 6 bases; unmatched junction bases: 4. The CDR3 is CASSGTGVVQPQHF. DNA of the CDR3: TGTGCCAGCAGTGGGACAGGGGTAGTTCAGCCCCAGCATTTT.

The chain couples TRBV28 to TRBJ2-7; 9 nucleotides match TRBD1. This CDR3 is built from 16 residues. V lost 3 bases and J lost 4; bases outside the gene matches: 10. Germline CDR1 MDHEN, CDR2 SYDVKM. The CDR3 here is CASSFEVGTGRYEQYV. The CDR3 DNA reads TGTGCCAGCAGTTTCGAAGTGGGGACAGGGAGGTACGAGCAGTACGTC.

The chain has TRBV18 and TRBJ1-6, with 9 nucleotides matching TRBD1. Germline assignment: CDR1 KGHSH and CDR2 LQKENI. Trimming cost V 5 bases and J 8 bases; bases outside gene matches: 4. The CDR3 is 14 residues long. CDR3 sequence reads: CASSKGQGDSPLHF. CDR3 nucleotide sequence: TGTGCCAGCTCAAAGGGACAGGGAGATTCACCCCTCCACTTT.

The chain's CDR3 is CASSTGTQQNTEAFF. For the CDR3, the DNA is TGTGCCAGCAGCACCGGGACACAGCAGAACACTGAAGCTTTCTTT. V and J are TRBV5-5 and TRBJ1-1; TRBD1 is a possible D gene (6 bases). The CDR3 covers 15 residues. The germline V gene encodes CDR1 SGHKS and CDR2 YYEKEE (reference sequence). V was trimmed by 4 bases and J by 1 base, leaving 14 bases between them.

V is TRBV5-4 and J is TRBJ1-6; TRBD1 agrees at 8 bases. Germline V gene sequence: CDR1 SGHNT, CDR2 YYREEE (reference sequence). This CDR3 comprises 16 residues. V trimming: 1 base; J trimming: 9 bases; junction bases outside the gene matches: 9. CDR3: CASSLPGQGAISPLHF. The CDR3 DNA reads as TGTGCCAGCAGCTTGCCGGGGCAGGGGGCAATTTCACCCCTCCACTTT. Supplemented by reference TRBV5-4 and TRBJ1-6, the full variable domain reads ETGVTQSPTHLIKTRGQQVTLRCSSQSGHNTVSWYQQALGQGPQFIFQYYREEENGRGNFPPRFSGLQFPNYSSELNVNALELDDSALYLCASSLPGQGAISPLHFGNGTRLTVT.

In DNA form, the CDR3 reads TGTGCCAGCAGTCCCTTTTCGGCAGGGGGCGGGGGCTACACCTTC. This translates into CASSPFSAGGGGYTF. The chain is built from TRBV27 and TRBJ1-2; 8 bases map to TRBD1. V lost 5 bases to trimming and J lost 8 bases; unmatched junction nucleotides: 13. Germline values: CDR1 MNHEY, CDR2 SMNVEV (reference sequence). The CDR3 is 15 amino acids.

This clone was detected only once. This chain links TRBV7-2 with TRBJ1-3; possibly TRBD1 for D (5 bases). CDR1 and CDR2 (germline): SGHTA, FQGNSA. V was clipped by 3 bases and J by 9 bases, with 15 bases between them. The CDR3 loop spans 14 amino acids. CDR3 residues: CASSLTEIGSTIYF. CDR3 DNA sequence: TGTGCCAGCAGCTTGACAGAGATAGGATCCACCATATATTTT.

The rearrangement uses TRBV7-8 and TRBJ2-7, with D possibly matching TRBD2 (6 bases). Per the germline V gene, CDR1 is SGHVS and CDR2 is FQNEAQ. Trimming shortened V by 1 base and J by 3 bases, and 10 bases separated the two germline ends. CDR3 length: 14 amino acids. CDR3 loop: CASSLGRGFYEQYV. The CDR3 bases are TGTGCCAGCAGCTTAGGGCGGGGATTCTACGAGCAGTACGTC.

This clone was seen only once. The V gene is TRBV18, the J gene TRBJ2-5; TRBD2 matches 11 bases. The germline V gene has CDR1 KGHSH and CDR2 LQKENI. With 0 bases clipped from V and 5 bases from J, the junction kept 5 bases outside the gene matches. This CDR3 has 16 amino acids. CDR3 sequence: CASSPPASGGTETQYF. In DNA, the CDR3 is TGTGCCAGCTCACCACCAGCTAGCGGGGGGACGGAGACCCAGTACTTC. Full variable domain (outside the CDR3, taken from reference TRBV18 and TRBJ2-5): NAGVMQNPRHLVRRRGQEARLRCSPMKGHSHVYWYRQLPEEGLKFMVYLQKENIIDESGMPKERFSAEFPKEGPSILRIQQVVRGDSAAYFCASSPPASGGTETQYFGPGTRLLVL.